This T cell receptor (beta chain) appears in the sequencing data of a study of breast tumors, draining lymph nodes, adjacent tissues. Breast cancer patients provided tissue from their axillary draining lymph nodes. TCRdb ran MiXCR on the multiplex PCR reads and lists one entry per CDR3 protein. The sample includes approximately 250,000 distinct CDR3 sequences, under 35% seen only once; the top ten take over 3.5%. Study findings and constraints: Compared with lymph nodes, tumors were less diverse; compared with nontumor tissue, more. Luminal-like breast cancer showed significantly higher tumor–nontumor repertoire similarity than basal-like. Data fit most tumor T cells coming from lymph node, expanding in tumor.

As regards this clonotype: Antigen: not known.

Sequencing was done on a sample of axillary lymph node tissue. This sequence originates from a female donor with breast cancer. Some clones in this sample may be carry-over from other donors' samples.

In DNA, the CDR3 is TGTGCCAGCAGCAACACTTCGGGGACAGGGAGTTATGGAGAGACCCAGTACTTC. It is translated as CASSNTSGTGSYGETQYF. The gene calls are TRBV9 and TRBJ2-5, with 9 bases aligning to TRBD1. V shed 4 bases, J shed 4 bases, and the junction held 17 bases outside the gene matches. Per the germline V gene, CDR1 is SGDLS and CDR2 is YYNGEE. The CDR3 is 18 amino acids.